These 30 T cell receptor beta chains were sequenced from one sample in a study of blood T cell repertoires in COVID-19. Generated by immunoSEQ multiplex PCR, the TCRdb table keeps only in-frame clones and is missing some. The repertoire consists of under 300,000 clones, with around 90% occurring once and the leading ten covering around 6%. The sample consisted of PBMCs or T cells enriched from blood (not recorded which). These receptors originate from a woman aged 25 to 39 with acute COVID-19.

The chain carries TRBV20-1 and TRBJ2-1, with unresolved D. Germline V CDR1 and CDR2: DFQATT, SNEGSKA (reference sequence). The CDR3 has 11 residues. The V end was cut by 3 bases, the J end by 6 bases, with 6 bases between. CDR3 DNA: TGCAGTGCTAGGTTCGTCAATGAGCAGTTCTTC. Amino acids: CSARFVNEQFF.

The chain recombines TRBV2 with TRBJ1-2; 7 bases are a match to TRBD1. The germline V gene encodes CDR1 SNHLY and CDR2 FYNNEI. Trimming cost V 6 bases and J 4 bases; bases outside gene matches: 8. The CDR3 is 14 residues long. The DNA of the CDR3 is TGTGCCAGCAGCCGGACAGGCCCCTCCTATGGCTACACCTTC. Translating gives CASSRTGPSYGYTF.

The chain has TRBV5-8 and TRBJ2-3; perhaps TRBD2 as D (7 bases). Looked up from germline, CDR1 is SGHTS and CDR2 is YDEGEE. The CDR3 runs 17 residues. V was pared by 4 bases and J by 3 bases, with 21 bases between. Here the CDR3 DNA reads TGTGCCAGCAGCCGGGGGGTTCAGGGGCAACGGACAGATACGCAGTATTTT. Encoded protein: CASSRGVQGQRTDTQYF.

This clone was observed a single time. The V call is TRBV29-1, the J call TRBJ2-1; a possible D gene is TRBD2 (6 bases). Germline loops: CDR1 SQVTM, CDR2 ANQGSEA. The CDR3 is made up of 13 amino acids. Trimming pared 7 bases from V and 1 base from J, leaving 11 bases between. The CDR3 sequence is CSAGRGSYNEQFF. CDR3 DNA sequence: TGCAGCGCCGGCCGGGGGTCCTACAATGAGCAGTTCTTC.

The chain uses TRBV9 and TRBJ1-6; TRBD1 matches at 7 bases. Germline CDR1 is SGDLS and CDR2 is YYNGEE. The junction had 5 bases not matched to a gene; V was cut back by 7 bases and J by 4 bases. This CDR3 is built from 14 residues. The CDR3 reads CASARDSYNSPLHF. CDR3 bases: TGTGCCAGCGCTAGGGACAGTTATAATTCACCCCTCCACTTT.

The chain carries TRBV12-3 or TRBV12-4 and TRBJ1-3; unclear D gene. This CDR3 comprises 13 residues. Trimming removed 6 bases from V and 4 bases from J, with 10 bases in between. Here the CDR3 DNA reads TGTGCCAGCAGCTCCGACTGGGGAAACACCATATATTTT. Translated: CASSSDWGNTIYF.

The DNA of the CDR3 is TGTGCCAGCAGTTCGGGGGACGGCTATGGCTACACCTTC. It is translated as CASSSGDGYGYTF. The chain has TRBV28 and TRBJ1-2; weak D call: TRBD1 (5 bases). Trimming left V 4 bases short and J 4 bases short, with 10 bases between. This CDR3 is built from 13 residues. Germline CDR1 is MDHEN and CDR2 is SYDVKM.

This clone was picked up one time. This rearrangement joins TRBV24-1 to TRBJ2-3, with 11 bases that match TRBD2. Germline CDR1 is KGHDR and CDR2 is SFDVKD. Losses at the gene ends were 3 bases for V and 4 bases for J; bases not matched to a gene: 5. The CDR3 sequence is 16 residues long. The CDR3 loop is CATSDPSGGLSDTQYF. In nucleotides, the CDR3 is TGTGCCACCAGTGATCCTAGCGGGGGGCTTTCAGATACGCAGTATTTT.

V gene TRBV7-2 combines with J gene TRBJ1-1; a weak D match, TRBD1 (6 bases). The V gene's germline CDR1 is SGHTA and CDR2 FQGNSA. This CDR3 has 14 amino acids. V lost 2 bases and J 7 bases, leaving 14 bases between the germline ends. The CDR3 DNA follows: TGTGCCAGCAGCTTAATAAACAGGGCAGATGAAGCTTTCTTT. It is translated as CASSLINRADEAFF.

The chain joins TRBV27 to TRBJ1-2; no clear D gene. The CDR3 is made up of 12 amino acids. With 7 bases removed from V and 4 bases from J, the gap between germline ends came to 10 bases. Germline V gene data show CDR1 as MNHEY and CDR2 as SMNVEV (reference sequence). The CDR3 DNA sequence: TGTGCCAGCAAAGGAGGTGGCTATGGCTACACCTTC. This codes for CASKGGGYGYTF.

The chain joins TRBV5-1 to TRBJ2-1, with 7 bases lining up with TRBD1. The J segment lost 6 bases and the V segment lost 4 bases, leaving 4 bases of the junction unmatched. This CDR3 is built from 13 residues. Germline loops: CDR1 SGHRS, CDR2 YFSETQ. This CDR3 is CASSPGTVNEQFF. CDR3 in DNA: TGCGCCAGCAGCCCCGGGACAGTCAATGAGCAGTTCTTC.

The CDR3 nucleotides are TGCGCCAGCAGCTTGGTCCCGGAGTCAGATACGCAGTATTTT. It codes for CASSLVPESDTQYF. The chain combines TRBV5-1 with TRBJ2-3; D call uncertain. The V end was cut by 0 bases, the J end by 4 bases, with 9 bases between. Germline V lookup: CDR1 SGHRS, CDR2 YFSETQ. This CDR3 has 14 amino acids.

The J gene is TRBJ1-2, the V gene TRBV19, with D uncertain. The CDR3 has 17 residues. V lost 6 bases to trimming and J lost 3 bases, with 23 bases between them. Germline V gene data show CDR1 as LNHDA and CDR2 as SQIVND (reference sequence). The CDR3 DNA sequence: TGTGCCAGTAGCCCCAGCAAAGGTGAGGCTCCTTACTATGGCTACACCTTC. Its translation is CASSPSKGEAPYYGYTF.

The chain carries TRBV5-5 and TRBJ2-3, with 15 bases matching TRBD2. The CDR3 runs to 17 residues. V lost 4 bases, J lost 4 bases, and 7 bases stayed unmatched. Looked up from germline, CDR1 is SGHKS and CDR2 is YYEKEE (reference sequence). CDR3 in DNA: TGTGCCAGCAGCCCGCCGGGACTAGCGGGGGGTTCAGATACGCAGTATTTT. This gives the protein CASSPPGLAGGSDTQYF.

V gene TRBV11-3 combines with J gene TRBJ2-3; D is possibly TRBD2 (6 bases). CDR3 size: 14 residues. Germline CDR1 is SGHNT and CDR2 is YENEEA. V lost 1 base to trimming and J lost 3 bases, with 8 bases between them. The CDR3 nucleotides read TGTGCCAGCAGCTTAGGTAGCGGAACAGATACGCAGTATTTT. Amino acid sequence: CASSLGSGTDTQYF.

The chain recombines TRBV28 with TRBJ2-7; 10 bases fit TRBD1. V gave up 4 bases and J gave up 2 bases; unmatched junction bases: 5. The CDR3 sequence is 15 residues long. Germline V lookup: CDR1 MDHEN, CDR2 SYDVKM. The CDR3 loop is CASSSTGTGAYEQYF. CDR3 sequence (DNA): TGTGCCAGCAGTTCCACCGGGACAGGGGCCTACGAGCAGTACTTC.

The chain links TRBV11-2 to TRBJ1-5; no definite D call. The germline gives CDR1 SGHAT, CDR2 FQNNGV. The CDR3 has 16 residues. The V end was cut by 0 bases, the J end by 2 bases, with 11 bases between. CDR3 bases: TGTGCCAGCAGCTTAGATCTAGGTGAGGGCAATCAGCCCCAGCATTTT. It encodes CASSLDLGEGNQPQHF. Supplemented by reference TRBV11-2 and TRBJ1-5, the full variable domain reads EAGVAQSPRYKIIEKRQSVAFWCNPISGHATLYWYQQILGQGPKLLIQFQNNGVVDDSQLPKDRFSAERLKGVDSTLKIQPAKLEDSAVYLCASSLDLGEGNQPQHFGDGTRLSIL.

This chain uses TRBV24-1 with TRBJ2-3; 10 nucleotides align to TRBD2. CDR1 KGHDR and CDR2 SFDVKD come from the germline V gene. Trimming took 3 bases from V and 4 from J; bases not matched to a gene: 3. The length of the CDR3 is 15 residues. The CDR3 region is CATSDIAGGADTQYF. In nucleotides, the CDR3 is TGTGCCACCAGTGATATAGCGGGAGGCGCAGATACGCAGTATTTT.

The V and J genes are TRBV28 and TRBJ1-2, with TRBD1 matching 7 bases. Per the germline V gene, CDR1 is MDHEN and CDR2 is SYDVKM. V was clipped by 6 bases and J by 4 bases; unmatched bases: 5. The CDR3 contains 13 residues. The CDR3 coding sequence is TGTGCCAGCAGAGCCCAGGGGGGCTATGGCTACACCTTC. This encodes CASRAQGGYGYTF.

The chain links TRBV19 to TRBJ2-6; TRBD1 agrees at 11 bases. The CDR3 covers 19 residues. Germline loops: CDR1 LNHDA, CDR2 SQIVND (reference sequence). The V segment lost 5 bases and the J segment 0 bases; nucleotides outside the gene matches: 9. CDR3 DNA sequence: TGTGCCAGTAGTCGGACAGGGGGCGCTTCGGGCTCTGGGGCCAACGTCCTGACTTTC. This encodes CASSRTGGASGSGANVLTF.

The CDR3 bases are TGTGCCAGCAAGCGCCGCCTAGCGGGGGGGCAGAGCTCCTACGAGCAGTACTTC. The encoded protein is CASKRRLAGGQSSYEQYF. The genes are TRBV27 and TRBJ2-7; 12 nucleotides align to TRBD2. This CDR3 spans 18 amino acids. Germline loops: CDR1 MNHEY, CDR2 SMNVEV (reference sequence). V lost 7 bases and J lost 0; bases outside the gene matches: 13.

The chain links TRBV7-8 to TRBJ2-7; 9 bases agree with TRBD2. Trimming took 5 bases from V and 7 from J; bases not matched to a gene: 9. The germline CDR1 and CDR2 sequences are SGHVS and FQNEAQ. The CDR3 is 14 residues long. For the CDR3, the DNA is TGTGCCAGCAGCATGACCCTAGCGGGACGAGAGCAGTACTTC. This translates into CASSMTLAGREQYF.

This chain uses TRBV28 with TRBJ2-1, with 9 bases aligning to TRBD2. The J segment lost 4 bases and the V segment lost 7 bases, leaving 5 bases of the junction unmatched. This CDR3 spans 14 amino acids. Germline-derived CDR1 and CDR2 are MDHEN and SYDVKM. The CDR3 spells CASIPSGDYNEQFF. In DNA form, the CDR3 reads TGTGCCAGCATTCCTAGCGGGGATTACAATGAGCAGTTCTTC. The variable domain in full, with the rest retrieved from reference TRBV28 and TRBJ2-1, is DVKVTQSSRYLVKRTGEKVFLECVQDMDHENMFWYRQDPGLGLRLIYFSYDVKMKEKGDIPEGYSVSREKKERFSLILESASTNQTSMYLCASIPSGDYNEQFFGPGTRLTVL.

The V gene is TRBV9, the J gene TRBJ2-7; 7 nucleotides align to TRBD2. This CDR3 spans 14 amino acids. With 4 bases clipped from V and 2 bases from J, the junction kept 6 bases outside the gene matches. CDR1 SGDLS and CDR2 YYNGEE come from the germline V gene. This CDR3 is CASSPVGGTYEQYF. CDR3 DNA sequence: TGTGCCAGCAGCCCGGTGGGGGGGACCTACGAGCAGTACTTC.

This clone was counted between two and nine times. The chain carries TRBV2 and TRBJ1-5, with D possibly being TRBD1 (5 bases). V was pared by 8 bases and J by 5 bases, with 19 bases between. This CDR3 comprises 15 residues. Germline CDR1 reads SNHLY; CDR2 reads FYNNEI. The CDR3 bases are TGTGCCAGCCGAACTCGGGGCGGGGGGGATCAGCCCCAGCATTTT. Amino acid sequence: CASRTRGGGDQPQHF.

The chain recombines TRBV10-1 with TRBJ2-1; D is possibly TRBD1 (6 bases). From germline, CDR1 is WNHNN and CDR2 SYGVQD (reference sequence). V shed 4 bases and J shed 8 bases, with 15 bases lying between them. CDR3 length equals 14 residues. Written as DNA, the CDR3 is TGCGCCAGCAGTGTTGTGGGACAAACGGATGAGCAGTTCTTC. Protein product: CASSVVGQTDEQFF.

The chain uses TRBV5-6 and TRBJ2-7; 10 nucleotides align to TRBD1. The CDR3 length is 14 residues. V lost 5 bases, J lost 1 base, and 3 bases stayed unmatched. CDR1 is SGHDT and CDR2 is YYEEEE in the germline V gene. This CDR3 is CASSRDRGSYEQYF. The DNA of the CDR3 is TGTGCCAGCAGTCGGGACAGGGGTTCCTACGAGCAGTACTTC.

The rearrangement uses TRBV7-2 and TRBJ1-1; maybe TRBD1 (5 bases). CDR1 and CDR2 (germline): SGHTA, FQGNSA. The CDR3 covers 15 residues. V was pared by 3 bases and J by 5 bases, with 16 bases between. The CDR3 reads CASSFGGASGTEAFF. The CDR3 coding sequence is TGTGCCAGCAGCTTTGGCGGGGCTTCGGGGACTGAAGCTTTCTTT.

Regarding this clone: This sequence may be a read error, since a much larger clone differs from it by one base. V and J are TRBV5-6 and TRBJ2-3; 12 nucleotides match TRBD2. With V trimmed by 5 bases and J by 4 bases, 2 bases remained unmatched. This CDR3 has 14 amino acids. The germline CDR1 and CDR2 sequences are SGHDT and YYEEEE. CDR3 nucleotide sequence: TGTGCCAGCAGACCTAGCGGGGGGGCAGATACGCAGTATTTT. It translates to CASRPSGGADTQYF.

The V gene is TRBV18, the J gene TRBJ2-5; 7 bases line up with TRBD2. The CDR3 totals 13 residues. In germline, CDR1 is KGHSH, CDR2 LQKENI. Unmatched junction bases numbered 8, after V lost 8 bases and J lost 5 bases. This chain's CDR3 is CASHSGVTETQYF. In nucleotides, the CDR3 is TGTGCCAGCCACAGCGGGGTAACGGAGACCCAGTACTTC.